A selection of T cell receptor beta chains follows, all from one sample in a study of control samples from healthy donors and cancer patients. Measured with immunoSEQ multiplex PCR; TCRdb has only the in-frame clones, and not every one. The sample carries over 150,000 clones, more than 90% recorded once. Input material: blood. All receptors derive from a woman in her thirties or forties in good health. Both conserved end residues are part of each CDR3. The D gene is left open where the match is weak. The listing skips clone size in some rows; elsewhere it reads once, few, many or a size class.

j_call: TRBJ1-2; v_call: TRBV5-6; d_call: TRBD1; cdr3_length: 18; clone_size: -; cdr3_aa: CASSLGPGQGAWNYGYTF; cdr3_nt: TGTGCCAGCAGCTTGGGTCCGGGACAGGGGGCTTGGAACTATGGCTACACCTTC
j_call: TRBJ2-3; v_call: TRBV7-2; d_call: -; cdr3_length: 14; clone_size: -; cdr3_aa: CASSLAPSTDTQYF; cdr3_nt: TGTGCCAGCAGCTTAGCTCCCAGCACAGATACGCAGTATTTT
j_call: TRBJ2-2; v_call: TRBV5-4; d_call: TRBD2; cdr3_length: 15; clone_size: -; cdr3_aa: CASSLSGGASGELFF; cdr3_nt: TGTGCCAGCAGCTTGAGCGGGGGGGCGAGCGGGGAGCTGTTTTTT
j_call: TRBJ2-3; v_call: TRBV5-1; d_call: -; cdr3_length: 12; clone_size: once; cdr3_aa: CASSLNNWTQYF; cdr3_nt: TGCGCCAGCAGCTTGAACAACTGGACGCAGTATTTT
j_call: TRBJ2-5; v_call: TRBV5-1; d_call: -; cdr3_length: 14; clone_size: -; cdr3_aa: CASSPRQPQETQYF; cdr3_nt: TGCGCCAGCAGCCCCCGACAGCCTCAAGAGACCCAGTACTTC
j_call: TRBJ1-3; v_call: TRBV27; d_call: TRBD1; cdr3_length: 20; clone_size: -; cdr3_aa: CASRLGDSRIPNRSGNTIYF; cdr3_nt: TGTGCCAGCAGATTAGGGGACAGCAGAATTCCAAATAGGTCTGGAAACACCATATATTTT
j_call: TRBJ2-7; v_call: TRBV4-1; d_call: -; cdr3_length: 13; clone_size: -; cdr3_aa: CASSQGRQYEQYF; cdr3_nt: TGCGCCAGCAGCCAAGGACGACAGTACGAGCAGTACTTC
j_call: TRBJ1-2; v_call: TRBV2; d_call: TRBD1; cdr3_length: 13; clone_size: -; cdr3_aa: CASSPTGFDGYTF; cdr3_nt: TGTGCCAGCAGTCCGACAGGGTTTGATGGCTACACCTTC
j_call: TRBJ1-2; v_call: TRBV27; d_call: TRBD1; cdr3_length: 15; clone_size: -; cdr3_aa: CASSTLITGDYGYTF; cdr3_nt: TGTGCCAGCAGTACCCTAATCACAGGGGACTATGGCTACACCTTC
j_call: TRBJ1-5; v_call: TRBV6-1; d_call: TRBD1; cdr3_length: 18; clone_size: -; cdr3_aa: CASSEWPGDRDGNQPQHF; cdr3_nt: TGTGCCAGCAGTGAATGGCCGGGGGACAGGGACGGTAATCAGCCCCAGCATTTT
j_call: TRBJ2-7; v_call: TRBV11-2; d_call: TRBD1; cdr3_length: 13; clone_size: -; cdr3_aa: CASSPRTGNEQYF; cdr3_nt: TGTGCCAGCAGCCCCAGGACAGGGAACGAGCAGTACTTC
j_call: TRBJ1-1; v_call: TRBV7-8; d_call: -; cdr3_length: 14; clone_size: -; cdr3_aa: CASSFSGADTEAFF; cdr3_nt: TGTGCCAGCAGCTTCTCTGGGGCGGACACTGAAGCTTTCTTT
j_call: TRBJ1-4; v_call: TRBV7-8; d_call: -; cdr3_length: 13; clone_size: -; cdr3_aa: CASSADGWGKLFF; cdr3_nt: TGTGCCAGCAGCGCGGACGGATGGGGAAAACTGTTTTTT
j_call: TRBJ2-7; v_call: TRBV7-8; d_call: TRBD2; cdr3_length: 13; clone_size: -; cdr3_aa: CASGQAGGREQYF; cdr3_nt: TGTGCCAGCGGACAAGCGGGGGGACGCGAGCAGTACTTC
j_call: TRBJ1-3; v_call: TRBV3-1/TRBV3-2; d_call: -; cdr3_length: 12; clone_size: few; cdr3_aa: CASSLSGNTIYF; cdr3_nt: TGTGCCAGCAGCCTCTCTGGAAACACCATATATTTT
j_call: TRBJ1-1; v_call: TRBV10-3; d_call: -; cdr3_length: 13; clone_size: -; cdr3_aa: CAISERRNTEAFF; cdr3_nt: TGTGCCATCAGTGAAAGACGGAACACTGAAGCTTTCTTT
j_call: TRBJ1-5; v_call: TRBV10-3; d_call: TRBD1; cdr3_length: 15; clone_size: few; cdr3_aa: CAISGGQGFNQPQHF; cdr3_nt: TGTGCCATCAGTGGGGGACAGGGATTTAATCAGCCCCAGCATTTT
j_call: TRBJ2-2; v_call: TRBV6-5; d_call: -; cdr3_length: 14; clone_size: -; cdr3_aa: CASSALANTGELFF; cdr3_nt: TGTGCCAGCTCGGCGCTCGCGAACACCGGGGAGCTGTTTTTT
j_call: TRBJ2-3; v_call: TRBV5-1; d_call: TRBD2; cdr3_length: 15; clone_size: -; cdr3_aa: CASSLGGGGTDTQYF; cdr3_nt: TGCGCCAGCAGCTTGGGGGGCGGGGGGACAGATACGCAGTATTTT
j_call: TRBJ2-5; v_call: TRBV20-1; d_call: -; cdr3_length: 11; clone_size: once; cdr3_aa: CSVRGVETQYF; cdr3_nt: TGCAGTGTAAGGGGCGTGGAGACCCAGTACTTC
j_call: TRBJ2-1; v_call: TRBV15; d_call: -; cdr3_length: 15; clone_size: -; cdr3_aa: CATSSGQNSYNEQFF; cdr3_nt: TGTGCCACCAGCAGTGGCCAAAACTCCTACAATGAGCAGTTCTTC
j_call: TRBJ1-4; v_call: TRBV2; d_call: -; cdr3_length: 12; clone_size: -; cdr3_aa: CASNGGNEKLFF; cdr3_nt: TGTGCCAGCAATGGGGGTAATGAAAAACTGTTTTTT
j_call: TRBJ2-5; v_call: TRBV9; d_call: -; cdr3_length: 13; clone_size: -; cdr3_aa: CASSLGSRETQYF; cdr3_nt: TGTGCCAGCAGCTTAGGGAGTCGAGAGACCCAGTACTTC
j_call: TRBJ2-2; v_call: TRBV12-5; d_call: -; cdr3_length: 17; clone_size: -; cdr3_aa: CASGLVSRVSGTGELFF; cdr3_nt: TGTGCTAGTGGTTTGGTTTCCAGGGTCTCTGGGACCGGGGAGCTGTTTTTT
j_call: TRBJ1-3; v_call: TRBV15; d_call: -; cdr3_length: 14; clone_size: -; cdr3_aa: CATSRGPSGNTIYF; cdr3_nt: TGTGCCACCTCGCGGGGTCCCTCTGGAAACACCATATATTTT
j_call: TRBJ1-6; v_call: TRBV9; d_call: -; cdr3_length: 16; clone_size: -; cdr3_aa: CASSVDESSYNSPLHF; cdr3_nt: TGTGCCAGCAGCGTAGACGAGAGTTCCTATAATTCACCCCTCCACTTT
j_call: TRBJ1-2; v_call: TRBV6-6; d_call: -; cdr3_length: 13; clone_size: -; cdr3_aa: CASCRGIYYGYTF; cdr3_nt: TGTGCCAGCTGTCGGGGGATTTACTATGGCTACACCTTC
j_call: TRBJ2-1; v_call: TRBV4-1; d_call: TRBD1; cdr3_length: 18; clone_size: -; cdr3_aa: CASSQGGFGTGGFNEQFF; cdr3_nt: TGCGCCAGCAGCCAAGGGGGATTCGGGACAGGCGGGTTCAATGAGCAGTTCTTC
j_call: TRBJ2-1; v_call: TRBV6-1; d_call: -; cdr3_length: 19; clone_size: -; cdr3_aa: CASSEPRGGFKEGYNEQFF; cdr3_nt: TGTGCCAGCAGTGAACCCAGGGGGGGATTCAAAGAGGGCTACAATGAGCAGTTCTTC
j_call: TRBJ1-1; v_call: TRBV5-1; d_call: TRBD1; cdr3_length: 13; clone_size: once; cdr3_aa: CASSTQGGTEAFF; cdr3_nt: TGCGCCAGCAGCACCCAGGGGGGCACTGAAGCTTTCTTT
j_call: TRBJ1-5; v_call: TRBV4-1; d_call: -; cdr3_length: 13; clone_size: few; cdr3_aa: CASSQVGVGPQHF; cdr3_nt: TGCGCCAGCAGCCAAGTGGGGGTCGGGCCCCAGCATTTT
j_call: TRBJ1-4; v_call: TRBV2; d_call: -; cdr3_length: 15; clone_size: -; cdr3_aa: CASSGGGPTNEKLFF; cdr3_nt: TGTGCCAGCAGTGGCGGGGGGCCAACTAATGAAAAACTGTTTTTT
j_call: TRBJ1-5; v_call: TRBV29-1; d_call: TRBD1; cdr3_length: 13; clone_size: once; cdr3_aa: CSAKTGVNQPQHF; cdr3_nt: TGCAGCGCCAAGACAGGGGTTAATCAGCCCCAGCATTTT
j_call: TRBJ1-2; v_call: TRBV5-1; d_call: -; cdr3_length: 14; clone_size: -; cdr3_aa: CASYLGGSGNGYTF; cdr3_nt: TGCGCCAGCTACCTCGGGGGTAGTGGGAATGGCTACACCTTC
j_call: TRBJ2-1; v_call: TRBV27; d_call: -; cdr3_length: 17; clone_size: -; cdr3_aa: CASSLTPGGLGGYEQFF; cdr3_nt: TGTGCCAGCAGTTTAACCCCGGGGGGCCTAGGCGGGTATGAGCAGTTCTTC
j_call: TRBJ2-1; v_call: TRBV24-1; d_call: -; cdr3_length: 18; clone_size: -; cdr3_aa: CATSDWQGGPGSNNEQFF; cdr3_nt: TGTGCCACCAGTGATTGGCAAGGGGGGCCCGGTTCAAACAATGAGCAGTTCTTC
j_call: TRBJ1-5; v_call: TRBV7-8; d_call: -; cdr3_length: 14; clone_size: -; cdr3_aa: CASSLGAGNQPQHF; cdr3_nt: TGTGCCAGCAGCTTAGGGGCAGGCAATCAGCCCCAGCATTTT
j_call: TRBJ2-1; v_call: TRBV4-2; d_call: -; cdr3_length: 17; clone_size: once; cdr3_aa: CASSQDDGRALTSEQFF; cdr3_nt: TGTGCCAGCAGCCAAGATGATGGGCGGGCCCTGACTAGTGAGCAGTTCTTC
j_call: TRBJ2-7; v_call: TRBV18; d_call: TRBD2; cdr3_length: 16; clone_size: -; cdr3_aa: CASSPGGTSGGYEQYF; cdr3_nt: TGTGCCAGCTCACCCGGGGGTACTAGCGGGGGCTACGAGCAGTACTTC
j_call: TRBJ1-2; v_call: TRBV5-6; d_call: -; cdr3_length: 15; clone_size: -; cdr3_aa: CASSLNPGGNYGYTF; cdr3_nt: TGTGCCAGCAGCTTGAACCCGGGGGGGAACTATGGCTACACCTTC
j_call: TRBJ1-2; v_call: TRBV6-1; d_call: -; cdr3_length: 11; clone_size: -; cdr3_aa: CASSEGAGYTF; cdr3_nt: TGTGCCAGCAGTGAAGGGGCTGGCTACACCTTC
j_call: TRBJ2-7; v_call: TRBV5-1; d_call: TRBD2; cdr3_length: 15; clone_size: -; cdr3_aa: CATTWGAGGPEEQYF; cdr3_nt: TGCGCCACCACGTGGGGGGCGGGGGGCCCCGAGGAGCAGTACTTC
j_call: TRBJ1-5; v_call: TRBV24-1; d_call: TRBD1; cdr3_length: 16; clone_size: -; cdr3_aa: CATSDTDRELHQPQHF; cdr3_nt: TGTGCCACCAGTGACACGGACAGGGAGCTTCATCAGCCCCAGCATTTT
j_call: TRBJ1-4; v_call: TRBV11-1; d_call: -; cdr3_length: 16; clone_size: -; cdr3_aa: CASSNRGGLANEKLFF; cdr3_nt: TGTGCCAGCAGCAATCGCGGAGGATTGGCGAACGAAAAACTGTTTTTT
j_call: TRBJ2-7; v_call: TRBV3-1/TRBV3-2; d_call: -; cdr3_length: 16; clone_size: -; cdr3_aa: CASRPTRGKGSYEQYF; cdr3_nt: TGTGCCAGCAGGCCAACACGGGGGAAGGGCTCCTACGAGCAGTACTTC
j_call: TRBJ1-1; v_call: TRBV6-6; d_call: TRBD1; cdr3_length: 16; clone_size: -; cdr3_aa: CASSHTRTGLNTEAFF; cdr3_nt: TGTGCCAGCAGCCATACGCGGACAGGGCTGAACACTGAAGCTTTCTTT
j_call: TRBJ1-1; v_call: TRBV18; d_call: TRBD1; cdr3_length: 15; clone_size: once; cdr3_aa: CASSPGTVSNTEAFF; cdr3_nt: TGTGCCAGCTCCCCAGGGACAGTTTCAAACACTGAAGCTTTCTTT
j_call: TRBJ2-7; v_call: TRBV19; d_call: TRBD1; cdr3_length: 13; clone_size: -; cdr3_aa: CASSRGGTYEQYF; cdr3_nt: TGTGCCAGTAGTAGAGGGGGCACCTACGAGCAGTACTTC
j_call: TRBJ1-2; v_call: TRBV19; d_call: TRBD1; cdr3_length: 14; clone_size: -; cdr3_aa: CASSKTGAGYGYTF; cdr3_nt: TGTGCCAGTAGCAAGACAGGGGCCGGCTATGGCTACACCTTC
j_call: TRBJ2-3; v_call: TRBV5-5; d_call: -; cdr3_length: 15; clone_size: -; cdr3_aa: CASSVGTGLIDTQYF; cdr3_nt: TGTGCCAGCAGCGTTGGCACAGGGTTGATAGATACGCAGTATTTT
j_call: TRBJ1-2; v_call: TRBV5-5; d_call: TRBD1; cdr3_length: 14; clone_size: few; cdr3_aa: CASSFSGTGSGYTF; cdr3_nt: TGTGCCAGCAGTTTTTCCGGGACAGGGAGTGGCTACACCTTC
j_call: TRBJ1-2; v_call: TRBV12-5; d_call: -; cdr3_length: 10; clone_size: -; cdr3_aa: CASGLGGYTF; cdr3_nt: TGTGCTAGTGGTTTGGGGGGCTACACCTTC
j_call: TRBJ2-5; v_call: TRBV5-1; d_call: -; cdr3_length: 16; clone_size: -; cdr3_aa: CASSLGSSSAQETQYF; cdr3_nt: TGCGCCAGCAGCTTGGGGTCTAGCTCTGCGCAAGAGACCCAGTACTTC
j_call: TRBJ1-6; v_call: TRBV6-5; d_call: TRBD1; cdr3_length: 16; clone_size: -; cdr3_aa: CASSFGQGAYNSPLHF; cdr3_nt: TGTGCCAGCAGTTTTGGACAGGGCGCATATAATTCACCCCTCCACTTT
j_call: TRBJ1-3; v_call: TRBV10-3; d_call: -; cdr3_length: 16; clone_size: -; cdr3_aa: CAISESQQRSGDTIYF; cdr3_nt: TGTGCCATCAGTGAGTCGCAGCAAAGGTCGGGGGACACCATATATTTT
j_call: TRBJ1-4; v_call: TRBV28; d_call: -; cdr3_length: 12; clone_size: -; cdr3_aa: CASRSWEEKLFF; cdr3_nt: TGTGCCAGCAGGAGCTGGGAGGAAAAACTGTTTTTT
j_call: TRBJ1-1; v_call: TRBV6-1; d_call: -; cdr3_length: 14; clone_size: few; cdr3_aa: CASSEQGANTEAFF; cdr3_nt: TGTGCCAGCAGTGAACAGGGTGCGAACACTGAAGCTTTCTTT
j_call: TRBJ2-1; v_call: TRBV20-1; d_call: -; cdr3_length: 10; clone_size: -; cdr3_aa: CSVKSELEFF; cdr3_nt: TGCAGTGTTAAGTCAGAGCTTGAGTTCTTC
j_call: TRBJ1-5; v_call: TRBV7-8; d_call: -; cdr3_length: 15; clone_size: once; cdr3_aa: CASSLVSSLNQPQHF; cdr3_nt: TGTGCCAGCAGCTTAGTCAGCAGCCTTAATCAGCCCCAGCATTTT